The rows below give T cell receptor beta chains drawn from one sample of a study of vaccination effects on CD4 cells after COVID-19. Measured with immunoSEQ multiplex PCR; TCRdb has only the in-frame clones, and not every one. Among 30,000 to 35,000 clones, roughly four fifths were seen once, and the ten largest hold 6.5% to 7.5%. The antigens for these receptors are not known. This material consisted of CD4+ T cells from PBMCs cultured without peptide, taken after COVID-19 vaccination. Receptor source: a human donor who had a prior SARS-CoV-2 infection. CDR3s include the opening cysteine and the closing phenylalanine or tryptophan. The order of the fields is J gene, clone size, D gene, V gene, CDR3 DNA, CDR3 protein. A D gene is named only where the DNA matches it firmly. The size of a clone is reported for some rows only, either as once, few or many, or as a class for expanded clones.

>TRBJ1-3|.|.|TRBV4-3
TGCGCCAGCAGCCAAACCCGCGGACACTCTGGAAACACCATATATTTT
CASSQTRGHSGNTIYF
>TRBJ2-3|.|.|TRBV19
TGTGCCAGTAGTATAGCGGGGACTAGCACAGATACGCAGTATTTT
CASSIAGTSTDTQYF
>TRBJ2-2|.|.|TRBV6-5
TGTGCCAGCGGCAGGGATCGCACCGGGGAGCTGTTTTTT
CASGRDRTGELFF
>TRBJ2-7|.|.|TRBV3-1/TRBV3-2
TGTGCCAGCAGCCAAGTCTTTGGGTGGGAGCAGTACTTC
CASSQVFGWEQYF
>TRBJ2-2|once|TRBD1|TRBV18
TGTGCCAGCTCACCATTCGTAGGACAGGTCACAACGAACACCGGGGAGCTGTTTTTT
CASSPFVGQVTTNTGELFF
>TRBJ2-6|.|.|TRBV27
TGTGCCAGCAGTTTATATTCTGGGGCCAACGTCCTGACTTTC
CASSLYSGANVLTF
>TRBJ2-3|once|.|TRBV7-8
TGTGCCAGCAGCTTACTTCCCCCTGGAGGCACAGATACGCAGTATTTT
CASSLLPPGGTDTQYF
>TRBJ2-2|.|.|TRBV7-2
TGTGCCAGCAGGGTCCAGGTCGGGGAGCTGTTTTTT
CASRVQVGELFF
>TRBJ1-1|few|TRBD1|TRBV30
TGTGCCTGGAGTAGGACAGGGGGAACCACTGAAGCTTTCTTT
CAWSRTGGTTEAFF
>TRBJ2-1|.|.|TRBV3-1/TRBV3-2
TGTGCCAGCAGCCAAGCTATAGGATACAATGAGCAGTTCTTC
CASSQAIGYNEQFF
>TRBJ1-4|.|.|TRBV18
TGTGCCAGCTCACCAGGTCTCGATGAAAAACTGTTTTTT
CASSPGLDEKLFF
>TRBJ2-1|.|.|TRBV19
TGTGCCAGTAGTAGGAGGGGGGGGTACAATGAGCAGTTCTTC
CASSRRGGYNEQFF
>TRBJ1-5|.|.|TRBV28
TGTGCCAGCAGTGTAACGGACCAGCCCCAGCATTTT
CASSVTDQPQHF
>TRBJ2-3|.|.|TRBV7-2
TGTGCCAGCAGCTTATCTTACCCCGGACGTCGCGGGGATACGCAGTATTTT
CASSLSYPGRRGDTQYF
>TRBJ2-1|.|TRBD1|TRBV2
TGTGCCAGCAACGGACAGGGTGTGGGCAATGAGCAGTTCTTC
CASNGQGVGNEQFF
>TRBJ2-2|.|.|TRBV27
TGTGCCAGCAGTTACCTCCAGGGGACCGGGGAGCTGTTTTTT
CASSYLQGTGELFF
>TRBJ2-2|once|.|TRBV5-1
TGCGCCAGCAGCTTGGGACTAGACGCGAACACCGGGGAGCTGTTTTTT
CASSLGLDANTGELFF
>TRBJ2-3|.|.|TRBV5-1
TGCGCCAGCAGCTTGGCCGGGCCCCTACCCACAGATACGCAGTATTTT
CASSLAGPLPTDTQYF
>TRBJ1-2|.|.|TRBV13
TGTGCCAGCTCAACAGGCCGTAACTATGGCTACACCTTC
CASSTGRNYGYTF
>TRBJ1-3|.|.|TRBV5-5
TGTGCCAGCAGCTCACAAAACGCAAACACCATATATTTT
CASSSQNANTIYF
>TRBJ2-7|.|.|TRBV21-1
TGTGCCAGCAGCAACGGGCGGGAGTCTACCTACGAGCAGTACTTC
CASSNGRESTYEQYF
>TRBJ2-2|few|TRBD1|TRBV6-5
TGTGCCAGCAGAGCGGGACAGGGGTCTCCCGGGGAGCTGTTTTTT
CASRAGQGSPGELFF
>TRBJ2-5|.|TRBD2|TRBV29-1
TGCAGCGGCCGACTAGCGGGATTCGGTGAGACCCAGTACTTC
CSGRLAGFGETQYF
>TRBJ1-5|once|.|TRBV6-6
TGTGCCAGCAGTTACCCAGCCCGAGGGCCTCAGCCCCAGCATTTT
CASSYPARGPQPQHF
>TRBJ2-1|.|.|TRBV5-1
TGCGCCAGCAGACCCTTGGGAAACAATGAGCAGTTCTTC
CASRPLGNNEQFF
>TRBJ2-7|.|.|TRBV7-2
TGTGCCAGCAGCTTAGAGCCGGGGGAATACGAGCAGTACTTC
CASSLEPGEYEQYF
>TRBJ1-5|.|.|TRBV12-5
TGTGCTAGTGGTTTGGTACTTGGGGGGACTGAGCCCCAGCATTTT
CASGLVLGGTEPQHF
>TRBJ2-2|.|TRBD2|TRBV7-2
TGTGCCAGCAGCTTTAGGGTTCCTAGCGGGAGACGAACCGGGGAGCTGTTTTTT
CASSFRVPSGRRTGELFF
>TRBJ1-5|.|.|TRBV18
TGTGCCAGCTCACCACTCGGGGATCAGCCCCAGCATTTT
CASSPLGDQPQHF
>TRBJ2-7|once|.|TRBV4-1
TGCGCCAGCAGCGCCTTTTACCCAGGGAACCACGAGCAGTACTTC
CASSAFYPGNHEQYF
>TRBJ2-7|.|.|TRBV7-8
TGTGCCAGCAGCTCCCCCGGCGGGATGGGGAGCGGCTACGAGCAGTACTTC
CASSSPGGMGSGYEQYF
>TRBJ2-7|.|.|TRBV5-1
TGCGCCAGCAGCTTGGTAGCAGGGCCCTACGAGCAGTACTTC
CASSLVAGPYEQYF
>TRBJ2-7|.|.|TRBV11-2
TGTGCCAGCAGCTTAGCTTGGGCGTTGATCAACGAGCAGTACTTC
CASSLAWALINEQYF
>TRBJ1-1|.|.|TRBV5-1
TGCGCCAGCAGCTTGGCGGGGGGGATGAACACTGAAGCTTTCTTT
CASSLAGGMNTEAFF
>TRBJ1-1|.|.|TRBV28
TGTGCCAGCAGTTTTGTGCTGAACACTGAAGCTTTCTTT
CASSFVLNTEAFF
>TRBJ2-3|.|.|TRBV7-8
TGTGCCAGCAGCTTAGGTGGAGCCGGTGCAGGTTATACGCAGTATTTT
CASSLGGAGAGYTQYF
>TRBJ2-5|.|TRBD2|TRBV5-4
TGTGCCAGCAGCTTGATTGGGCTAGCGGGCGTCCAAGAGACCCAGTACTTC
CASSLIGLAGVQETQYF
>TRBJ1-5|once|.|TRBV2
TGTGCCAGCAGTGAAGAGCGGGACCCCAATCAGCCCCAGCATTTT
CASSEERDPNQPQHF
>TRBJ2-3|once|TRBD2|TRBV4-2
TGTGCCAGCAGCCAAGGGGCGGGAGATCAGGATACGCAGTATTTT
CASSQGAGDQDTQYF
>TRBJ2-3|.|TRBD2|TRBV5-8
TGTGCCAGCAGCTTGTCCAAGCGGGGGGGAGGAGATACGCAGTATTTT
CASSLSKRGGGDTQYF
>TRBJ2-4|once|.|TRBV18
TGTGCCAGCTCACCAAATGCGAGGGCAATTCAGTACTTC
CASSPNARAIQYF
>TRBJ2-1|.|TRBD1|TRBV27
TGTGCCAGCAGCTCCGGGACAGGAGTCTACAATGAGCAGTTCTTC
CASSSGTGVYNEQFF
>TRBJ1-1|.|.|TRBV21-1
TGTGCCAGCGGAAAGGATCTCAGGGGGCAACCCGGGACTGAAGCTTTCTTT
CASGKDLRGQPGTEAFF
>TRBJ2-3|.|TRBD2|TRBV3-1/TRBV3-2
TGTGCCAGCAGCCAAGATTGGGACTACCCTCTGTATTTT
CASSQDWDYPLYF
>TRBJ1-2|.|TRBD1|TRBV19
TGTGCCAGTAGTATAGGGACAGGGAGGGACTTCGGGTATGGCTACACCTTC
CASSIGTGRDFGYGYTF
>TRBJ1-1|.|.|TRBV27
TGTGCCAGCAGTTTGAACAGCGACACTGAAGCTTTCTTT
CASSLNSDTEAFF
>TRBJ2-1|.|.|TRBV27
TGTGCCAGCAGTAGAGTTGGCGGAGAGCAGTTCTTC
CASSRVGGEQFF
>TRBJ2-7|.|TRBD2|TRBV5-1
TGCGCCAGCCAGCGGGGGGAACTCTACGAGCAGTACTTC
CASQRGELYEQYF
>TRBJ2-2|.|TRBD2|TRBV5-4
TGTGCCAGCAGCCCAGACACTAGCGCCGGGGAGCTGTTTTTT
CASSPDTSAGELFF